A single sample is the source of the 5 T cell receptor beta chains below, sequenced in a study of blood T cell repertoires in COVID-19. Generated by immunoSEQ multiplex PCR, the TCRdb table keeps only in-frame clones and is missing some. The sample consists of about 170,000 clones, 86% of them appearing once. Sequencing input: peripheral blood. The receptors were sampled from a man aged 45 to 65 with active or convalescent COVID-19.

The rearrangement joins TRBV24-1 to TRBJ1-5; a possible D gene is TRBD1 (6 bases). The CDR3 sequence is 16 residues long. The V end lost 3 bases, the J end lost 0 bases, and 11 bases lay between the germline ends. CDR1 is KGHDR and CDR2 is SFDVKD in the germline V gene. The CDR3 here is CATSDRAGDSNQPQHF. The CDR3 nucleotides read TGTGCCACCAGTGATAGGGCAGGGGATAGCAATCAGCCCCAGCATTTT.

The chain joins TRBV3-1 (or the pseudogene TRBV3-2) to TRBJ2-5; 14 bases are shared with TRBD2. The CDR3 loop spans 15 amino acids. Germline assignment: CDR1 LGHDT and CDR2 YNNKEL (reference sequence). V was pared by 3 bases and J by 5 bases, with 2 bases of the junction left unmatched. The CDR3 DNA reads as TGTGCCAGCAGCCACCGGACTAGCGGGGGGGAGACCCAGTACTTC. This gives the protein CASSHRTSGGETQYF.

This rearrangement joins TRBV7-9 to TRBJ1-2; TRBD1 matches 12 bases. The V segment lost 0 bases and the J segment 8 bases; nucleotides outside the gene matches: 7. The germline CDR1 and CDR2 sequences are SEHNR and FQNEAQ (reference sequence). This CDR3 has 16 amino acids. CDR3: CASSLAPGQGARGYTF. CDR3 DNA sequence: TGTGCCAGCAGCTTAGCCCCGGGACAGGGGGCTCGGGGCTACACCTTC.

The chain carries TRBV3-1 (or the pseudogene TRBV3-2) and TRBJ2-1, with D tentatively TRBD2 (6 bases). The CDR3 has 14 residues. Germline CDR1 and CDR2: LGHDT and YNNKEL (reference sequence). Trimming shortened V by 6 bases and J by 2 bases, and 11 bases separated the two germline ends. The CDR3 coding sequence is TGTGCCAGCAGGCCCGGGGGAGCCTACAATGAGCAGTTCTTC. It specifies CASRPGGAYNEQFF.

CDR3 amino acids: CASSLEGRINTGELFF. CDR3 in DNA: TGTGCCAGCAGTTTGGAGGGCAGAATTAACACCGGGGAGCTGTTTTTT. This chain links TRBV27 with TRBJ2-2; weak D call: TRBD2 (6 bases). Germline V CDR1 and CDR2: MNHEY, SMNVEV (reference sequence). V lost 3 bases, J lost 2 bases, and 13 bases lay in between. The CDR3 runs 16 residues.